These 29 T cell receptor beta chains share one sample of origin, sequenced in a study of cytomegalovirus exposure and HLA in healthy donors. Method: immunoSEQ multiplex PCR; TCRdb's copy keeps in-frame clones and lacks some. This sample has about 160,000 clones; roughly 96% occur once, and the top ten carry approximately 0.82%. The sample was PBMCs. These receptors all come from a woman in her late teens or twenties in good health and CMV-seronegative.

The CDR3 is CASSLALIQFF. In nucleotides, the CDR3 is TGTGCCAGCAGCTTAGCGCTAATTCAGTTCTTC. The chain joins TRBV7-2 to TRBJ2-1; no clear D gene. Per germline, CDR1 SGHTA and CDR2 FQGNSA. The CDR3 sequence is 11 residues long. Trimming took off 0 bases at V and 13 bases at J, with 7 bases between the two ends.

This chain joins TRBV7-2 and TRBJ1-1; D is uncertain. The germline V gene has CDR1 SGHTA and CDR2 FQGNSA. The ends were cut back, 8 bases at V and 5 bases at J, with 15 bases in the middle. The CDR3 runs to 13 residues. In nucleotides, the CDR3 is TGTGCCAGCGGGCCGATACCAAGTACTGAAGCTTTCTTT. It is translated as CASGPIPSTEAFF.

V and J are TRBV27 and TRBJ1-4; D is uncertain. The CDR3 spans 20 residues. The germline V and J ends were trimmed by 0 bases and 4 bases, with 24 bases remaining between them. Germline values: CDR1 MNHEY, CDR2 SMNVEV (reference sequence). The CDR3 is CASSLSGSGQSRALNEKLFF. The CDR3 region has the DNA TGTGCCAGCAGTTTATCGGGAAGTGGGCAATCGCGGGCCCTTAATGAAAAACTGTTTTTT. The complete variable domain, with remaining parts taken from reference TRBV27 and TRBJ1-4, reads EAQVTQNPRYLITVTGKKLTVTCSQNMNHEYMSWYRQDPGLGLRQIYYSMNVEVTDKGDVPEGYKVSRKEKRNFPLILESPSPNQTSLYFCASSLSGSGQSRALNEKLFFGSGTQLSVL.

This clone was recorded once. The chain carries TRBV4-1 and TRBJ1-2; D might be TRBD1 (5 bases). This CDR3 has 15 amino acids. Trimming shortened V by 4 bases and J by 4 bases, and 16 bases separated the two germline ends. The germline CDR1 and CDR2 sequences are MGHRA and YSYEKL. The CDR3 sequence is CASSRAPGMGYGYTF. In DNA form, the CDR3 reads TGCGCCAGCAGCCGCGCCCCAGGGATGGGCTATGGCTACACCTTC.

The V gene is TRBV6-5, the J gene TRBJ2-3; weak D call: TRBD1 (5 bases). V gave up 3 bases and J gave up 4 bases, with 14 bases separating them. Germline V gene data show CDR1 as MNHEY and CDR2 as SVGAGI. The CDR3 totals 15 residues. The CDR3 DNA reads as TGTGCCAGCAGTTATGGGCAGGGCCAGCCAGATACGCAGTATTTT. Residues: CASSYGQGQPDTQYF.

The V call is TRBV6-1, the J call TRBJ2-1; 10 bases are shared with TRBD2. CDR1 is MNHNS and CDR2 is SASEGT in the germline V gene. V shed 7 bases, J shed 8 bases, and the junction held 8 bases outside the gene matches. The CDR3 is made up of 14 amino acids. CDR3 amino acids: CASNGLAGVDEQFF. The CDR3 nucleotides read TGTGCCAGCAACGGGCTAGCGGGGGTGGATGAGCAGTTCTTC.

The chain couples TRBV7-2 to TRBJ2-1, with a possible D match to TRBD2 (6 bases). Germline V gene data show CDR1 as SGHTA and CDR2 as FQGNSA. V was trimmed by 5 bases and J by 4 bases, leaving 12 bases between them. CDR3 length: 14 residues. CDR3 nucleotides: TGTGCCAGCAGCCCTCGGAGGGATTACAATGAGCAGTTCTTC. Protein sequence: CASSPRRDYNEQFF.

Concerning this clone: A junction boundary mismatches the germline segment, possibly from a read error. This chain connects TRBV6-5 to TRBJ1-6; TRBD1 might be the D (5 bases). The germline V gene encodes CDR1 MNHEY and CDR2 SVGAGI. The CDR3 has 14 residues. The CDR3 nucleotides are TGTGCCAGCACTTACCGGGGGGGTAATTCACCCCTCCACTTT. Its protein product is CASTYRGGNSPLHF.

This rearrangement joins TRBV6-1 to TRBJ2-1; tentative D call: TRBD2 (7 bases). Germline-derived CDR1 and CDR2 are MNHNS and SASEGT. The CDR3 runs to 13 residues. The ends were cut back, 7 bases at V and 8 bases at J, with 15 bases in the middle. CDR3 amino acids: CASNRGGAYEQFF. CDR3 DNA sequence: TGTGCCAGCAATAGGGGGGGGGCGTATGAGCAGTTCTTC.

The rearrangement links TRBV5-6 to TRBJ1-5, with TRBD1 matching 8 bases. J gave up 0 bases and V 4 bases, and 6 bases lay outside the gene matches. Germline V gene sequence: CDR1 SGHDT, CDR2 YYEEEE. This CDR3 has 16 amino acids. The CDR3: CASSQGTGASNQPQHF. CDR3 in DNA: TGTGCCAGCAGCCAGGGGACAGGCGCTAGCAATCAGCCCCAGCATTTT.

This clone was observed once. The sample contains more than one DNA sequence encoding this CDR3. V gene TRBV5-1 combines with J gene TRBJ2-5; D not certain. The V gene's germline CDR1 is SGHRS and CDR2 YFSETQ. V was cut by 0 bases and J by 3 bases, with 9 bases left in between. The CDR3 is made up of 14 amino acids. The CDR3, as DNA: TGCGCCAGCAGCTTGGTTGGCCAGGAAGAGACCCAGTACTTC. Its protein product is CASSLVGQEETQYF. Combining the CDR3 with reference TRBV5-1 and TRBJ2-5 gives the whole variable domain KAGVTQTPRYLIKTRGQQVTLSCSPISGHRSVSWYQQTPGQGLQFLFEYFSETQRNKGNFPGRFSGRQFSNSRSEMNVSTLELGDSALYLCASSLVGQEETQYFGPGTRLLVL.

This chain connects TRBV6-5 to TRBJ2-7, with 8 bases fitting TRBD1. This CDR3 has 15 residues. V shed 5 bases, J shed 4 bases, and the junction held 10 bases outside the gene matches. Germline V CDR1 and CDR2: MNHEY, SVGAGI. The CDR3 reads CASSPDRDRLYEQYF. The CDR3 bases are TGTGCCAGCAGTCCCGACCGGGACAGGCTATACGAGCAGTACTTC.

The chain employs TRBV5-4 and TRBJ2-6; D is perhaps TRBD2 (7 bases). Trimming took 2 bases from V and 0 from J, leaving 15 bases between them. There are 18 residues in the CDR3. Germline values: CDR1 SGHNT, CDR2 YYREEE (reference sequence). The chain's CDR3 is CASSFGGPSVSGANVLTF. In DNA form, the CDR3 reads TGTGCCAGCAGCTTCGGGGGGCCTTCGGTCTCTGGGGCCAACGTCCTGACTTTC.

The rearrangement uses TRBV7-2 and TRBJ2-2; D is uncertain. Trimming took 1 base from V and 5 from J, leaving 8 bases between them. The CDR3 is 14 amino acids. Germline CDR1 SGHTA, CDR2 FQGNSA. DNA of the CDR3: TGTGCCAGCAGCTTAGGCTCGGTTACCGGGGAGCTGTTTTTT. Translated, it gives CASSLGSVTGELFF.

This chain uses TRBV4-3 with TRBJ1-5, with a possible D match to TRBD1 (5 bases). V gave up 5 bases and J gave up 0 bases, with 23 bases separating them. The germline V gene encodes CDR1 LGHNA and CDR2 YSLEER. There are 19 residues in the CDR3. In nucleotides, the CDR3 is TGCGCCAGCAGCTTTCGAAGCAGGGTAGGCCACTATAGCAATCAGCCCCAGCATTTT. It encodes CASSFRSRVGHYSNQPQHF.

The rearrangement links TRBV11-1 to TRBJ2-1, with D perhaps matching TRBD1 (6 bases). The length of the CDR3 is 15 residues. Looked up from germline, CDR1 is SGHAT and CDR2 is FQDESV (reference sequence). Trimming removed 0 bases at V and 6 bases at J, with 12 bases between. The CDR3 DNA reads TGTGCCAGCAGCTTAGCTGACCAGGGGTCCAATGAGCAGTTCTTC. Translating gives CASSLADQGSNEQFF.

The sample holds one count of this clone. V is TRBV5-1 and J is TRBJ2-2, with a possible D match to TRBD1 (5 bases). The CDR3 spans 15 residues. Trimming removed 5 bases at V and 3 bases at J, with 14 bases between. Germline-derived CDR1 and CDR2 are SGHRS and YFSETQ. CDR3 sequence (DNA): TGCGCCAGCAGGTTGAGACAGATGGACACCGGGGAGCTGTTTTTT. Residues: CASRLRQMDTGELFF.

V gene TRBV19 combines with J gene TRBJ1-2; D unresolved. Looked up from germline, CDR1 is LNHDA and CDR2 is SQIVND (reference sequence). The V and J ends lost 5 bases and 4 bases respectively, with 8 bases between them. The CDR3 is 12 amino acids. CDR3 in DNA: TGTGCCAGTAGTGAGGGAATCTATGGCTACACCTTC. This gives the protein CASSEGIYGYTF.

The V call is TRBV4-2, the J call TRBJ1-1; D remains unclear. The V and J ends lost 0 bases and 7 bases respectively, with 12 bases between them. This CDR3 has 14 amino acids. Germline CDR1 is LGHNA and CDR2 is YNFKEQ. CDR3 nucleotides: TGTGCCAGCAGCCAAGATCGGAGGGTAGGTGAAGCTTTCTTT. Its protein product is CASSQDRRVGEAFF.

This clone has just one count. The chain is built from TRBV9 and TRBJ2-3; perhaps TRBD1 as D (7 bases). The length of the CDR3 is 13 residues. Between the trimmed V and J ends, which lost 6 bases and 6 bases, there was a span of 14 bases. In germline, CDR1 is SGDLS, CDR2 YYNGEE. The CDR3 is CASTEGAGDTQYF. CDR3 nucleotides: TGTGCCAGCACCGAGGGGGCGGGGGATACGCAGTATTTT. Complete variable domain (other parts from reference TRBV9 and TRBJ2-3): DSGVTQTPKHLITATGQRVTLRCSPRSGDLSVYWYQQSLDQGLQFLIQYYNGEERAKGNILERFSAQQFPDLHSELNLSSLELGDSALYFCASTEGAGDTQYFGPGTRLTVL.

Of note for this clone: This same CDR3 is encoded by further DNA sequences in the sample. The chain combines TRBV20-1 with TRBJ2-5, with TRBD2 as a possible D gene (6 bases). With 5 bases removed from V and 2 bases from J, the gap between germline ends came to 6 bases. Germline V lookup: CDR1 DFQATT, CDR2 SNEGSKA (reference sequence). There are 11 residues in the CDR3. This CDR3 reads CSAGGQETQYF. The CDR3 region has the DNA TGCAGTGCTGGGGGGCAAGAGACCCAGTACTTC.

V and J are TRBV4-3 and TRBJ1-6; TRBD1 is a possible D gene (6 bases). CDR1 and CDR2 (germline): LGHNA, YSLEER. This CDR3 is 15 amino acids long. Deletions cut 1 base from V and 7 bases from J, with 11 bases between. CDR3 protein: CASSQATGLNSPLHF. The CDR3 DNA is TGCGCCAGCAGCCAAGCCACAGGGTTGAATTCACCCCTCCACTTT.

The chain recombines TRBV6-5 with TRBJ1-2; D possibly corresponds to TRBD1 (5 bases). Between the trimmed V and J ends, which lost 4 bases and 2 bases, there was a span of 11 bases. The germline CDR1 and CDR2 sequences are MNHEY and SVGAGI. The CDR3 is 14 residues long. The CDR3 sequence is CASSSDPGNYGYTF. The CDR3 nucleotides are TGTGCCAGCAGTTCGGATCCAGGGAACTATGGCTACACCTTC.

V is TRBV2 and J is TRBJ2-7, with 9 bases aligning to TRBD1. The V segment lost 5 bases and the J segment 3 bases; nucleotides outside the gene matches: 5. The CDR3 is 14 residues long. CDR1 and CDR2 (germline): SNHLY, FYNNEI. The CDR3 protein is CASSSGTGFYEQYF. For the CDR3, the DNA is TGTGCCAGCAGTAGTGGGACAGGGTTCTACGAGCAGTACTTC.

This chain links TRBV18 with TRBJ2-1, with 8 bases fitting TRBD2. This CDR3 spans 13 amino acids. Germline CDR1 KGHSH, CDR2 LQKENI. After removal of 5 bases from V and 5 bases from J, the junction contained 2 bases not matched to a gene. CDR3: CASSALADNEQFF. CDR3 DNA sequence: TGTGCCAGCTCAGCACTAGCGGACAATGAGCAGTTCTTC.

The chain recombines TRBV7-2 with TRBJ2-4, with TRBD2 matching over 8 bases. Unmatched junction bases numbered 9, after V lost 5 bases and J lost 0 bases. Germline V gene data show CDR1 as SGHTA and CDR2 as FQGNSA. The CDR3 has 17 amino acids. As DNA, the CDR3 is TGTGCCAGCAGCCCCTACGGCGGGGGGATAGCCAAAAACATTCAGTACTTC. This gives the protein CASSPYGGGIAKNIQYF.

The chain is built from TRBV4-1 and TRBJ2-2; D may be TRBD1 (6 bases). The CDR3 has 17 amino acids. From germline, CDR1 is MGHRA and CDR2 YSYEKL. V lost 0 bases, J lost 0 bases, and 11 bases lay in between. CDR3 residues: CASSQDPGTSNTGELFF. Here the CDR3 DNA reads TGCGCCAGCAGCCAAGATCCCGGGACATCGAACACCGGGGAGCTGTTTTTT.

V usage is TRBV5-1 and J usage is TRBJ2-7; D possibly corresponds to TRBD2 (5 bases). The germline V and J ends were trimmed by 4 bases and 5 bases, with 16 bases remaining between them. CDR3 length equals 14 residues. Looked up from germline, CDR1 is SGHRS and CDR2 is YFSETQ. This CDR3 reads CASSLPGKGNEQYF. The CDR3 bases are TGCGCCAGCAGCCTACCCGGGAAGGGCAACGAGCAGTACTTC. The whole variable domain, remainder taken from reference TRBV5-1 and TRBJ2-7, is KAGVTQTPRYLIKTRGQQVTLSCSPISGHRSVSWYQQTPGQGLQFLFEYFSETQRNKGNFPGRFSGRQFSNSRSEMNVSTLELGDSALYLCASSLPGKGNEQYFGPGTRLTVT.

The chain recombines TRBV6-5 with TRBJ1-6; 7 bases align to TRBD1. The germline V gene encodes CDR1 MNHEY and CDR2 SVGAGI. After removal of 4 bases from V and 9 bases from J, the junction contained 3 bases not matched to a gene. This CDR3 has 13 residues. The CDR3 DNA follows: TGTGCCAGCAGTTCCAGGGACAGTTCACCCCTCCACTTT. It is translated as CASSSRDSSPLHF.